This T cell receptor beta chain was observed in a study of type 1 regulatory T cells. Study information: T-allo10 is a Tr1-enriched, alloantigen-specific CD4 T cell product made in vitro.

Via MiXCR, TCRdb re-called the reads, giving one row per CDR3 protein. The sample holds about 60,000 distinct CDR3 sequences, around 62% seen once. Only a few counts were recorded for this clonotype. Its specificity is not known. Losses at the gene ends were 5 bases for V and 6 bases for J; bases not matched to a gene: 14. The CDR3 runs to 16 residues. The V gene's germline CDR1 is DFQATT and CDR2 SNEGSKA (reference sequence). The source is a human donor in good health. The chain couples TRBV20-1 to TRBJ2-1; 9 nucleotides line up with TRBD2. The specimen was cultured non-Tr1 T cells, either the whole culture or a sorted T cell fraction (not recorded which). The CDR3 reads CSAPGRVSGSSNEQFF. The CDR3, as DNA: TGCAGTGCTCCCGGCCGGGTTAGCGGGAGTTCCAATGAGCAGTTCTTC.